This T cell receptor (beta chain) was sequenced for a study of ipilimumab plus nivolumab after autologous stem cell transplantation. About the study: A median of about 8 nivolumab and 5 ipilimumab doses were given. DLBCL patients had primary refractory or relapsed disease.

TCRdb's table, derived via immunoSEQ multiplex PCR, lists solely in-frame clones and lacks some. This sample has around 84,000 clones; 83% occur once, and the top ten carry more than 2%. Starting 14 to 28 days after autologous transplant, ipilimumab 1 mg/kg was given. There are 15 residues in the CDR3. Germline V CDR1 and CDR2: SGHNT, YYREEE (reference sequence). Germline trimming cut 1 base from V and 5 bases from J; bases unmatched to any gene: 5. Concerning this clone: Its matching antigen is unknown.

General observations from the study: Per the authors, repertoire, Treg and microbiota data justify further study.

The TCR originated in a male donor with diffuse large B-cell lymphoma. The starting material was PBMCs, obtained in a trial of ipilimumab plus nivolumab as post-transplant consolidation. The V and J genes are TRBV5-4 and TRBJ2-5; 10 nucleotides match TRBD1. CDR3 sequence (DNA): TGTGCCAGCAGCTTGACCGGGACAGGGGTGGAGACCCAGTACTTC. Translation: CASSLTGTGVETQYF.